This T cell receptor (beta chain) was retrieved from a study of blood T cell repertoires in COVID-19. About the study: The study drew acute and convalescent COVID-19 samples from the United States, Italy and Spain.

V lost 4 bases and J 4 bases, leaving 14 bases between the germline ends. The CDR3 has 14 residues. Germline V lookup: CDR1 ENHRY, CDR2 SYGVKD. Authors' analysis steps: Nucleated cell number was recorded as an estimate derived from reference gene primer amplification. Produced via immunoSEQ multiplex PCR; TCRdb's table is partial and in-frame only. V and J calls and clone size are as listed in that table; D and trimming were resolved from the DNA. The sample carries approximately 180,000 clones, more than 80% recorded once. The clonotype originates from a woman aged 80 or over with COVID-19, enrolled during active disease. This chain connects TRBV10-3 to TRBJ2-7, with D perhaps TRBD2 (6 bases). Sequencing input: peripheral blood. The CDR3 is CAISVGLGSYEQYF. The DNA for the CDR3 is TGTGCCATCAGTGTGGGACTTGGGAGTTACGAGCAGTACTTC.